A selection of T cell receptor beta chains follows, all from one sample in a study of T-cell memory formation after mild COVID-19. TCRdb re-called the 5' RACE reads through MiXCR, storing one row per CDR3 protein. The table records roughly 410,000 distinct CDR3 sequences, roughly 26% of them present only once. The sequenced sample consisted of PBMCs or a T cell subset sorted from them (not recorded which). The receptors here all came from an adult woman who had mild COVID-19 (a few samples of this study predate the infection). Cell type and time point are not known. Each CDR3 is given with its conserved first and last residue. D genes are given only for firm matches. Not every row has a clone size; where given, it reads once, few, many or a size class.

j_gene,len,abundance,v_gene,d_gene,CDR3aa,CDR3nt
TRBJ2-3,13,.,TRBV6-5,.,CASSYGTTDTQYF,TGTGCCAGCAGTTACGGGACCACAGATACGCAGTATTTT
TRBJ2-7,17,.,TRBV12-3/TRBV12-4,TRBD1,CASSLTARGTGKGEQYF,TGTGCCAGCAGTTTAACCGCGCGAGGGACAGGGAAAGGCGAGCAGTACTTC
TRBJ2-7,14,.,TRBV29-1,TRBD1,CSVTPQGSPYEQYF,TGCAGCGTTACTCCACAGGGGTCCCCCTACGAGCAGTACTTC
TRBJ1-1,14,.,TRBV5-1,.,CASSSGEGDTEAFF,TGCGCCAGCAGCTCGGGGGAGGGGGACACTGAAGCTTTCTTT
TRBJ2-3,14,few,TRBV2,.,CASNLASSTDTQYF,TGTGCCAGCAACCTAGCGTCTAGCACAGATACGCAGTATTTT
TRBJ2-5,12,.,TRBV14,.,CASSQVPWTQYF,TGTGCCAGCAGCCAAGTCCCATGGACCCAGTACTTC
TRBJ1-2,15,.,TRBV4-1,.,CASSQVTGVGYGYTF,TGCGCCAGCAGCCAAGTGACCGGGGTCGGCTATGGCTACACCTTC
TRBJ2-4,18,.,TRBV4-1,TRBD2,CASSPGLAGGLAKNIQYF,TGCGCCAGCAGCCCCGGACTAGCGGGGGGACTAGCCAAAAACATTCAGTACTTC
TRBJ2-7,17,.,TRBV7-9,TRBD2,CASSSSRWTSGTYEQYF,TGTGCCAGCAGCTCCTCCCGTTGGACTAGCGGTACCTACGAGCAGTACTTC
TRBJ1-2,15,few,TRBV5-5,.,CASSPGPGRSDGYTF,TGTGCCAGCAGCCCCGGTCCAGGGAGGAGTGATGGCTACACCTTC
TRBJ1-6,13,.,TRBV12-3/TRBV12-4,.,CASSYQGYSPLHF,TGTGCCAGCAGTTACCAGGGTTATTCACCCCTCCACTTT
TRBJ2-5,15,.,TRBV20-1,.,CSAPLGWEYQETQYF,TGCAGTGCGCCGCTTGGGTGGGAGTACCAAGAGACCCAGTACTTC
TRBJ1-2,13,.,TRBV5-1,.,CASSLEATYGYTF,TGCGCCAGCAGCTTGGAAGCCACCTATGGCTACACCTTC
TRBJ2-2,16,few,TRBV7-8,.,CASSPIGGGPPGELFF,TGTGCCAGCAGCCCGATCGGTGGAGGGCCCCCCGGGGAGCTGTTTTTT
TRBJ1-4,16,once,TRBV20-1,.,CSARDRRATGSEKLFF,TGCAGTGCTAGAGATCGGCGGGCGACGGGTTCTGAAAAACTGTTTTTT
TRBJ1-2,14,few,TRBV7-8,.,CASSFARGSYGYTF,TGTGCCAGCAGCTTTGCCAGGGGCTCCTATGGCTACACCTTC
TRBJ2-2,16,few,TRBV23-1,.,CASSQSVMGVTGELFF,TGCGCCAGCAGTCAATCCGTCATGGGGGTCACCGGGGAGCTGTTTTTT
TRBJ2-5,15,few,TRBV5-1,TRBD2,CASSLDERGEETQYF,TGCGCCAGCAGCTTGGATGAGCGGGGGGAAGAGACCCAGTACTTC
TRBJ1-1,12,.,TRBV5-6,.,CASSFWGAEAFF,TGTGCCAGCAGCTTTTGGGGGGCTGAAGCTTTCTTT
TRBJ2-7,16,few,TRBV12-3/TRBV12-4,TRBD2,CASSYLPGGARDEQYF,TGTGCCAGCAGTTACCTACCCGGGGGGGCTAGGGACGAGCAGTACTTC
TRBJ1-2,13,few,TRBV12-3/TRBV12-4,.,CASSSPANYGYTF,TGTGCCAGCAGTTCCCCGGCTAACTATGGCTACACCTTC
TRBJ1-4,16,.,TRBV7-9,TRBD1,CASSFPSGQGSEKLFF,TGTGCCAGCAGCTTTCCCTCGGGACAGGGGTCTGAAAAACTGTTTTTT
TRBJ2-1,15,once,TRBV4-2,.,CASSPRGVLFNEQFF,TGTGCCAGCAGCCCAAGGGGGGTGCTGTTCAATGAGCAGTTCTTC
TRBJ2-5,14,few,TRBV3-1,TRBD2,CASSDGTSGETQYF,TGTGCCAGCAGCGACGGGACTAGCGGCGAGACCCAGTACTTC
TRBJ2-1,13,.,TRBV7-9,TRBD1,CASSVDRGLEQFF,TGTGCCAGCAGCGTGGACAGGGGGCTGGAGCAGTTCTTC
TRBJ1-3,14,.,TRBV7-9,.,CASSFWTDGNTIYF,TGTGCCAGCAGCTTCTGGACAGATGGAAACACCATATATTTT
TRBJ2-3,18,few,TRBV7-9,TRBD2,CASRYSGLAGPGTDTQYF,TGTGCCAGCAGGTATTCGGGACTAGCGGGGCCAGGCACAGATACGCAGTATTTT
TRBJ2-3,16,few,TRBV3-1,.,CASSQDLGTGTDTQYF,TGTGCCAGCAGCCAAGATCTGGGGACCGGCACAGATACGCAGTATTTT
TRBJ2-2,14,.,TRBV6-5,.,CASSETGNTGELFF,TGTGCCAGCAGCGAGACAGGGAACACCGGGGAGCTGTTTTTT
TRBJ1-4,15,.,TRBV29-1,.,CATTGRWGTNEKLFF,TGCGCTACAACAGGGCGGTGGGGAACTAATGAAAAACTGTTTTTT
TRBJ2-1,13,.,TRBV7-3,.,CASSLTSKDEQFF,TGTGCCAGCAGCTTAACTAGTAAGGATGAGCAGTTCTTC
TRBJ2-1,13,.,TRBV3-1,.,CASSQLAHNEQFF,TGTGCCAGCAGCCAACTAGCGCACAATGAGCAGTTCTTC
TRBJ2-3,14,few,TRBV9,.,CASSVAGAKDTQYF,TGTGCCAGCAGCGTAGCGGGAGCCAAAGATACGCAGTATTTT
TRBJ1-1,16,few,TRBV10-3,.,CAISEGSTEGSTEAFF,TGTGCCATCAGTGAAGGTTCGACAGAAGGGAGCACTGAAGCTTTCTTT
TRBJ2-3,13,.,TRBV6-6,.,CASSYPLGDTQYF,TGTGCCAGCAGTTACCCGTTGGGGGATACGCAGTATTTT
TRBJ1-1,16,.,TRBV4-1,.,CASSQTSGTSSTEAFF,TGCGCCAGCAGCCAGACCTCCGGGACGTCATCCACTGAAGCTTTCTTT
TRBJ1-1,14,.,TRBV25-1,.,CASSPRALDTEAFF,TGTGCCAGCAGTCCGCGGGCCTTAGATACTGAAGCTTTCTTT
TRBJ2-2,11,many,TRBV7-8,.,CASRRAGELFF,TGTGCCAGCCGGCGTGCTGGGGAGCTGTTTTTT
TRBJ1-6,13,.,TRBV5-1,.,CASSRESASPLHF,TGCGCCAGCAGCAGGGAAAGTGCCTCACCCCTCCACTTT
TRBJ2-7,12,.,TRBV2,.,CASSEAGNEQYF,TGTGCCAGCAGTGAAGCTGGGAACGAGCAGTACTTC
TRBJ2-5,14,many,TRBV5-1,TRBD1,CASRYQGARETQYF,TGCGCCAGCAGGTACCAGGGGGCGCGAGAGACCCAGTACTTC
TRBJ2-1,14,.,TRBV5-6,.,CASSPGFSYNEQFF,TGTGCCAGCAGCCCGGGATTCTCCTACAATGAGCAGTTCTTC
TRBJ1-2,15,.,TRBV20-1,.,CSARDPSREVSGYTF,TGCAGTGCTAGAGATCCGTCCAGGGAGGTGTCTGGCTACACCTTC
TRBJ2-5,15,few,TRBV3-1,TRBD1,CASSQVQGAGETQYF,TGTGCCAGCAGCCAAGTACAGGGGGCCGGGGAGACCCAGTACTTC
TRBJ1-1,12,.,TRBV24-1,.,CATSEGGTEAFF,TGTGCCACCAGTGAGGGGGGCACTGAAGCTTTCTTT
TRBJ2-6,21,few,TRBV6-2/TRBV6-3,.,CASSFPYYRTVEPSGANVLTF,TGTGCCAGCAGTTTTCCCTATTACCGGACAGTCGAACCCTCTGGGGCCAACGTCCTGACTTTC
TRBJ2-3,13,few,TRBV11-2,.,CAVGGLNTDTQYF,TGTGCCGTCGGCGGATTAAACACAGATACGCAGTATTTT